The present T cell receptor beta chain was sequenced within a study of CD8+ T cells in alopecia areata. Study-level results: Mice gave a clearer picture of TCR sharing than patients did, possibly for HLA-related reasons. Scalp lesions, especially in alopecia totalis/universalis, had higher clonality than normal scalp.

The sample's treatment: oral pan-JAK inhibitor, 5-10 mg twice daily. CDR1 and CDR2 from the germline V gene are SGHTA and FQGNSA. The CDR3 totals 16 residues. V was clipped by 1 base and J by 4 bases; unmatched bases: 9. Sequencing relied on a cDNA template that was reverse transcribed from extracted RNA. Clones were sequenced by immunoSEQ multiplex PCR, and TCRdb holds only the in-frame ones, with some missing. The table records about 190,000 clones, roughly 64% of them present only once. A word on this clone: As yet, its antigen is unknown.

This sequence was found in a human donor with alopecia areata. Sequenced material: CD4+ T cells sorted from blood, taken at week 4, from a patient treated with tofacitinib. This rearrangement joins TRBV7-2 to TRBJ1-2; TRBD1 matches at 7 bases. The CDR3 reads CASSLGSTTGAYGYTF. The CDR3 region has the DNA TGTGCCAGCAGCTTAGGTAGTACTACAGGGGCCTATGGCTACACCTTC.